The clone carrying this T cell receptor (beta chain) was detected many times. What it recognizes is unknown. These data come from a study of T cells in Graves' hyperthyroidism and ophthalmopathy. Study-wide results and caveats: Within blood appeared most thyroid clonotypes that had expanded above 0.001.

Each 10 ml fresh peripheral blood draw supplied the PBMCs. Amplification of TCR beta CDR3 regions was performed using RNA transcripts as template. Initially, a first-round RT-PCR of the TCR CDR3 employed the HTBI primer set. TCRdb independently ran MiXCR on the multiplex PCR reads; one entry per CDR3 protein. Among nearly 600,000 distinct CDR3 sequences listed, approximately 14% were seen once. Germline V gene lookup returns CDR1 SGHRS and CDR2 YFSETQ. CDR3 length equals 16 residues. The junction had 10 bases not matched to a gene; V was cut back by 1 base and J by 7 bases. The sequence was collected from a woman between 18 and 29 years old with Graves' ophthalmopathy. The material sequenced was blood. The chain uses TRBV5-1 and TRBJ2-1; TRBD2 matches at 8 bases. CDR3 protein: CASSLNVGREVNEQFF. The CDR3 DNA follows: TGCGCCAGCAGCTTGAACGTCGGGAGGGAGGTAAATGAGCAGTTCTTC.